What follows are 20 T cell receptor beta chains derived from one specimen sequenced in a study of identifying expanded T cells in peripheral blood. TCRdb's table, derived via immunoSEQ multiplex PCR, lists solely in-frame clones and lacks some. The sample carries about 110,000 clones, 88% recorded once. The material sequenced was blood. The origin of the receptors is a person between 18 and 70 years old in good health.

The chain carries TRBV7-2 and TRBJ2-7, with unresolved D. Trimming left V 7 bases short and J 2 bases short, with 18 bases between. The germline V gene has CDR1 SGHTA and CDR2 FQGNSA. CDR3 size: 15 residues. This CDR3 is CASTSYRSSPYEQYF. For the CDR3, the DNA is TGTGCCAGCACCTCCTATCGGTCGTCCCCCTACGAGCAGTACTTC.

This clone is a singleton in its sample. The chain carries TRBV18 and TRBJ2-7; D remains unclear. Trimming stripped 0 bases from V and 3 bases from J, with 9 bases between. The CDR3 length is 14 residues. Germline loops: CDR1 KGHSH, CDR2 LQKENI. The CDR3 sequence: CASSPPSASYEQYF. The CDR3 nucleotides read TGTGCCAGCTCACCACCGTCCGCTAGCTACGAGCAGTACTTC.

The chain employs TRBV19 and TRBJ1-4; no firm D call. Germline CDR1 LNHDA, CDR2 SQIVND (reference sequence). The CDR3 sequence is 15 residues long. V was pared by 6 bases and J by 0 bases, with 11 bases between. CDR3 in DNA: TGTGCCAGTAGAACCGACGGTTCAACTAATGAAAAACTGTTTTTT. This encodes CASRTDGSTNEKLFF.

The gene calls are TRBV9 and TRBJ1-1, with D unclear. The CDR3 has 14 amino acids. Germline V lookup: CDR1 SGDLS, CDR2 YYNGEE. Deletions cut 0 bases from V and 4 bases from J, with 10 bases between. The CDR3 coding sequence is TGTGCCAGCAGCGTAGACGGGGTCCCCACTGAAGCTTTCTTT. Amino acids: CASSVDGVPTEAFF.

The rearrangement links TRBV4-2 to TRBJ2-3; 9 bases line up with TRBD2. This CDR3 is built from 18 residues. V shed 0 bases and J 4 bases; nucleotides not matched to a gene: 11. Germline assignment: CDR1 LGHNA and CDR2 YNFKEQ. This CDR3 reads CASSQESSMRGGPDTQYF. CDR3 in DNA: TGTGCCAGCAGCCAAGAGTCATCAATGCGGGGGGGGCCAGATACGCAGTATTTT.

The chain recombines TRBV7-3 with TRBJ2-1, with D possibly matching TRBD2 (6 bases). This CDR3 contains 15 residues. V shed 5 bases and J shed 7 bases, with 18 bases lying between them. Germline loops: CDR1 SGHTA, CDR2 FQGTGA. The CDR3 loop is CASSGPGTPGNEQFF. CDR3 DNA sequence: TGTGCCAGCAGCGGACCCGGGACTCCAGGGAATGAGCAGTTCTTC.

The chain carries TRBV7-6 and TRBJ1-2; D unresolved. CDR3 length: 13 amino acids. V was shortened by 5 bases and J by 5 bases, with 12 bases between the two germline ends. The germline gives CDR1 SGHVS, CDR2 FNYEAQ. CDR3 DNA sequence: TGTGCCAGCAGCGAGCGTAGGTCTTATGGCTACACCTTC. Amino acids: CASSERRSYGYTF.

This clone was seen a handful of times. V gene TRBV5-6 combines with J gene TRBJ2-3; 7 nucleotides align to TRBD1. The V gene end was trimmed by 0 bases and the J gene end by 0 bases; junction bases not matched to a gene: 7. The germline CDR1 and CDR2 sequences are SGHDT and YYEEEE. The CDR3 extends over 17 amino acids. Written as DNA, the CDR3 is TGTGCCAGCAGCTTGGGTGTACAGGGGCCTAGCACAGATACGCAGTATTTT. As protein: CASSLGVQGPSTDTQYF.

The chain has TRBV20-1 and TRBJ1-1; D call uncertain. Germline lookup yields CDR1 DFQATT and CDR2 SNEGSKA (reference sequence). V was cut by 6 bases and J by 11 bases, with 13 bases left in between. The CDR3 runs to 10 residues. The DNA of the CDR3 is TGCAGTGCGCTAGTCTGGGATGCTTTCTTT. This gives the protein CSALVWDAFF.

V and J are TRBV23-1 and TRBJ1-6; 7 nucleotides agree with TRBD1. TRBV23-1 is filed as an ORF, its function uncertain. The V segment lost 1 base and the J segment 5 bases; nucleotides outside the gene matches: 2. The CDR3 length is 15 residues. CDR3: CASSQWDSHNSPLHF. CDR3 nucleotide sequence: TGCGCCAGCAGTCAATGGGACAGCCATAATTCACCCCTCCACTTT.

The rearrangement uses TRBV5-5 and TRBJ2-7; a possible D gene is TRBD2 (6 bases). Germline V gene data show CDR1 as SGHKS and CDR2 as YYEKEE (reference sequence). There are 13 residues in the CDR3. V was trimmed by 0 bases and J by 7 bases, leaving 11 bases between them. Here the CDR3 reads CASSLAGGWEQYF. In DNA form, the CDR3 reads TGTGCCAGCAGCTTGGCCGGGGGATGGGAGCAGTACTTC. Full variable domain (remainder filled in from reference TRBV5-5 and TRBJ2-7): DAGVTQSPTHLIKTRGQQVTLRCSPISGHKSVSWYQQVLGQGPQFIFQYYEKEERGRGNFPDRFSARQFPNYSSELNVNALLLGDSALYLCASSLAGGWEQYFGPGTRLTVT.

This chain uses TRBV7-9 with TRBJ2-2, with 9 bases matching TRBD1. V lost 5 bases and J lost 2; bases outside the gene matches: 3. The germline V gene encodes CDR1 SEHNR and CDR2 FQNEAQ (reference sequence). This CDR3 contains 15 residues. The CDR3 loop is CASSPGQGNTGELFF. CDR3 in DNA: TGTGCCAGCAGCCCGGGACAGGGAAACACCGGGGAGCTGTTTTTT.

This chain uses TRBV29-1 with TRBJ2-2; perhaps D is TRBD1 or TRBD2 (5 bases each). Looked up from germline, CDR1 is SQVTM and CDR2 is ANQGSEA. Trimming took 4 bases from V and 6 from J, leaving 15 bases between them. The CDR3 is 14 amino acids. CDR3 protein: CSVGDPTGAGELFF. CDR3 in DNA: TGCAGCGTTGGGGACCCGACCGGGGCCGGGGAGCTGTTTTTT.

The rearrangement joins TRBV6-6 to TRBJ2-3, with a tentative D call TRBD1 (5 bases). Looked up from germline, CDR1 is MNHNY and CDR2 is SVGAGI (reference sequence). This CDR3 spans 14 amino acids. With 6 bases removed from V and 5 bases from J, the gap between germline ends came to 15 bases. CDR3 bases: TGTGCCAGCAGGGTGGGGCAGGGTATAGATACGCAGTATTTT. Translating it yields CASRVGQGIDTQYF.

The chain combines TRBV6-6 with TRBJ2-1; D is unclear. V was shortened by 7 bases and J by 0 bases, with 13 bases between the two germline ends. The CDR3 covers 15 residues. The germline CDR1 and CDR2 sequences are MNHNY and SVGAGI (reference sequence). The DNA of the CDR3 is TGTGCCAGCACACCCGCGGTAAGCTCCTACAATGAGCAGTTCTTC. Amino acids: CASTPAVSSYNEQFF.

CDR3 in DNA: TGCGCCAGCAGTGAGGGCAGGGGACAAAACGAGCAGTACTTC. It yields the protein CASSEGRGQNEQYF. The rearrangement joins TRBV5-1 to TRBJ2-7; TRBD1 might be the D (6 bases). The CDR3 runs to 14 residues. Trimming left V 5 bases short and J 5 bases short, with 17 bases between. Germline V CDR1 and CDR2: SGHRS, YFSETQ.

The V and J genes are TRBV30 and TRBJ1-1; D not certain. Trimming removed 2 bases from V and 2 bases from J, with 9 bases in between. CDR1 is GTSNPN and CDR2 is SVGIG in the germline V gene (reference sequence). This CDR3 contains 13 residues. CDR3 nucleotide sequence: TGTGCCTGGAGTAATCTACTAAACACTGAAGCTTTCTTT. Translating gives CAWSNLLNTEAFF.

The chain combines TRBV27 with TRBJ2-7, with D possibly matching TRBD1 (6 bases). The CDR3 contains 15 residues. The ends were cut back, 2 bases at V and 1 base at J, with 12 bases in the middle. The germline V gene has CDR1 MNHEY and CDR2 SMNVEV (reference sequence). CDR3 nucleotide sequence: TGTGCCAGCAGTTTAGCAGGGGTTGGGTCCTACGAGCAGTACTTC. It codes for CASSLAGVGSYEQYF.

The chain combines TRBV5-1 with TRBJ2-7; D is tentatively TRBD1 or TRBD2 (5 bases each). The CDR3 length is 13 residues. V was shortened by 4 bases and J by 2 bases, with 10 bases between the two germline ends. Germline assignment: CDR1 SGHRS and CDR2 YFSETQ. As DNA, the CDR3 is TGCGCCAGCAGCGGGGACGGAGCCTACGAGCAGTACTTC. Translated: CASSGDGAYEQYF. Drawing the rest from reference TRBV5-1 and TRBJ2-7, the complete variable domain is KAGVTQTPRYLIKTRGQQVTLSCSPISGHRSVSWYQQTPGQGLQFLFEYFSETQRNKGNFPGRFSGRQFSNSRSEMNVSTLELGDSALYLCASSGDGAYEQYFGPGTRLTVT.

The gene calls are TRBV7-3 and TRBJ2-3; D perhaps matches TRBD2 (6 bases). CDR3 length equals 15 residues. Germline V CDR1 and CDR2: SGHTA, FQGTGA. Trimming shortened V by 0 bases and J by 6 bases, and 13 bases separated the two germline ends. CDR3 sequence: CASSLTGGGSDTQYF. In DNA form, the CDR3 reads TGTGCCAGCAGCTTAACCGGGGGTGGGTCGGATACGCAGTATTTT. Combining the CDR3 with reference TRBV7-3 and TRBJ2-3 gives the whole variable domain GAGVSQTPSNKVTEKGKYVELRCDPISGHTALYWYRQSLGQGPEFLIYFQGTGAADDSGLPNDRFFAVRPEGSVSTLKIQRTERGDSAVYLCASSLTGGGSDTQYFGPGTRLTVL.